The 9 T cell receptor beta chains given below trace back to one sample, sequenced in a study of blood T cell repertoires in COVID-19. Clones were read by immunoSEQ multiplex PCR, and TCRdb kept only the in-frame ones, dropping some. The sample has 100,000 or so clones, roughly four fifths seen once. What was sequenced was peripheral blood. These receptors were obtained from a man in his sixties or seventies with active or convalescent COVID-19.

In DNA, the CDR3 is TGTGCCAGCAGCAGAAGACAGGGGAAAGGCTACACCTTC. Protein sequence: CASSRRQGKGYTF. The chain joins TRBV6-5 to TRBJ1-2, with 8 bases that match TRBD1. The CDR3 totals 13 residues. J lost 8 bases, V lost 6 bases, and 8 bases had no gene match. CDR1 is MNHEY, CDR2 SVGAGI, per germline.

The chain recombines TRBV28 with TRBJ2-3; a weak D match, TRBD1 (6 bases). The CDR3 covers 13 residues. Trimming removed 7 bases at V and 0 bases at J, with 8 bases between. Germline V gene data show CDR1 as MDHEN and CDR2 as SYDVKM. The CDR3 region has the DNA TGTGCCAGCACTGACAGGAGCACAGATACGCAGTATTTT. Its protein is CASTDRSTDTQYF. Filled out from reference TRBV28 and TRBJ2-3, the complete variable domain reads DVKVTQSSRYLVKRTGEKVFLECVQDMDHENMFWYRQDPGLGLRLIYFSYDVKMKEKGDIPEGYSVSREKKERFSLILESASTNQTSMYLCASTDRSTDTQYFGPGTRLTVL.

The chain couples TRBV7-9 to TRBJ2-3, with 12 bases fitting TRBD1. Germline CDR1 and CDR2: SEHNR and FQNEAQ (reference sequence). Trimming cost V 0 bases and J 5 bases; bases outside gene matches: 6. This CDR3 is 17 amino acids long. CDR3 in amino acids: CASSLAAGTGGEDTQYF. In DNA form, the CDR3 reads TGTGCCAGCAGCTTAGCGGCCGGGACAGGGGGCGAAGATACGCAGTATTTT.

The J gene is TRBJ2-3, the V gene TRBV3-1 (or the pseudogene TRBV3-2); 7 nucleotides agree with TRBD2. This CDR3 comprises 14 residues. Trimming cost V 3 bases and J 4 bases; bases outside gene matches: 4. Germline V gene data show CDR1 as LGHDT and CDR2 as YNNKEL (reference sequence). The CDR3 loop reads CASSQGTIPDTQYF. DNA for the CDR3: TGTGCCAGCAGCCAGGGGACTATTCCAGATACGCAGTATTTT.

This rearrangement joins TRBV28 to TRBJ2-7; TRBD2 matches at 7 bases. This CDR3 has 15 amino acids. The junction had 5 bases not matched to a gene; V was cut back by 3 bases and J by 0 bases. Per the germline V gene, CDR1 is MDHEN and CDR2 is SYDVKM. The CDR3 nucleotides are TGTGCCAGCAGTTTTGAGGGAGGGCACTCCTACGAGCAGTACTTC. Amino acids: CASSFEGGHSYEQYF. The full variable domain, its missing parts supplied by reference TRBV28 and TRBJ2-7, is DVKVTQSSRYLVKRTGEKVFLECVQDMDHENMFWYRQDPGLGLRLIYFSYDVKMKEKGDIPEGYSVSREKKERFSLILESASTNQTSMYLCASSFEGGHSYEQYFGPGTRLTVT.

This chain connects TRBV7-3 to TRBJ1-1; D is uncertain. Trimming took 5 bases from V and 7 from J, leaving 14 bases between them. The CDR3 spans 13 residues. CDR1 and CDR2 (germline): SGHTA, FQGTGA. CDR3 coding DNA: TGTGCCAGCAGCCCCATGCGGAACGGTGAAGCTTTCTTT. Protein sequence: CASSPMRNGEAFF.

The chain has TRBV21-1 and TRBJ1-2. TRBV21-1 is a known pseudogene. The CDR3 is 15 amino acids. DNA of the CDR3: TGTGCCAGCAGCAAATGGGGGGGTCCCTTCTATGGCTACACCTTC. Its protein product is CASSKWGGPFYGYTF.

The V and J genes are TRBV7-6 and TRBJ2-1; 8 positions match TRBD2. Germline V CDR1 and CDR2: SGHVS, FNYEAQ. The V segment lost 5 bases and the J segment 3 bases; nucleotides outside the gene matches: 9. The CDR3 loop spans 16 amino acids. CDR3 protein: CASSLQSREVYNEQFF. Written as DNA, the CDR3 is TGTGCCAGCAGCCTGCAATCGCGGGAGGTCTACAATGAGCAGTTCTTC.

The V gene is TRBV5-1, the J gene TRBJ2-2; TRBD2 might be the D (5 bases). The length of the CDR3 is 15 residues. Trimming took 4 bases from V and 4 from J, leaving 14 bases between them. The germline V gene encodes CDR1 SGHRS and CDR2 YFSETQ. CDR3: CASSIYGKSTGELFF. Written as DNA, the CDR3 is TGCGCCAGCAGCATTTACGGGAAGAGCACCGGGGAGCTGTTTTTT.